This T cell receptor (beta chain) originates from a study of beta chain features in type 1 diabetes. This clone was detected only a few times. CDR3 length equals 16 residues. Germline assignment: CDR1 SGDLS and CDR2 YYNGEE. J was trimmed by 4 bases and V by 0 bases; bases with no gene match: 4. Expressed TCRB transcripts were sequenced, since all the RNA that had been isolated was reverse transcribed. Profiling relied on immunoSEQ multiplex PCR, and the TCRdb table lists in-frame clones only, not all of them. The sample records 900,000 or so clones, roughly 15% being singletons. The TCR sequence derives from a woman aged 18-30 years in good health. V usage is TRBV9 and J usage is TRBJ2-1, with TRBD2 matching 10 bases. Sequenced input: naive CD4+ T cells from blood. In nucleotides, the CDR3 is TGTGCCAGCAGCGTAGGAAATAGCGGGAGGTACAATGAGCAGTTCTTC. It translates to CASSVGNSGRYNEQFF.